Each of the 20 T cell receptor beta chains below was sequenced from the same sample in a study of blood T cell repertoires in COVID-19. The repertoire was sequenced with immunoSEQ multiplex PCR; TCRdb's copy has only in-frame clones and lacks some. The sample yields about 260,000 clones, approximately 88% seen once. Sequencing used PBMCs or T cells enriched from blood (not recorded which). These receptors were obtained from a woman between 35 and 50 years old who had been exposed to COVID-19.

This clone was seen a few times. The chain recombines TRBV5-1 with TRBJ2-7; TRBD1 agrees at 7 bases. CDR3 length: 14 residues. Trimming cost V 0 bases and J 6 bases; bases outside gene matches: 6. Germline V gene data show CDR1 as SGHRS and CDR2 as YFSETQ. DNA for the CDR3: TGCGCCAGCAGCTTGGGACAGGGATTAGGCGAGCAGTACTTC. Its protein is CASSLGQGLGEQYF.

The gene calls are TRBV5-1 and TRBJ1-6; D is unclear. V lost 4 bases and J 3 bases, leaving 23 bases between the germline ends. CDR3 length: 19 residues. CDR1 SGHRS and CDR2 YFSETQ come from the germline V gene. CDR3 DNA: TGCGCCAGCAGCCAGGCAGGCAATGGCCACCATCTCTATAATTCACCCCTCCACTTT. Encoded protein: CASSQAGNGHHLYNSPLHF.

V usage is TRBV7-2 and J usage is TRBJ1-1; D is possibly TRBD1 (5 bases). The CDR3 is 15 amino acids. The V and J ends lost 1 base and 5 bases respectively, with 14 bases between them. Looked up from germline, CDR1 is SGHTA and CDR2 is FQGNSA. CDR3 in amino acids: CASSLDQGGSTEAFF. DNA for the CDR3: TGTGCCAGCAGCTTAGATCAGGGCGGGAGTACTGAAGCTTTCTTT.

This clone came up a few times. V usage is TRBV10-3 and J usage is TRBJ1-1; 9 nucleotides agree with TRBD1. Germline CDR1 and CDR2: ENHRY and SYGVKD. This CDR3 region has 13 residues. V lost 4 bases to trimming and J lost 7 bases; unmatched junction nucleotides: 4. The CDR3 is CAISGQGEDEAFF. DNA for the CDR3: TGTGCCATCAGTGGACAGGGGGAGGATGAAGCTTTCTTT.

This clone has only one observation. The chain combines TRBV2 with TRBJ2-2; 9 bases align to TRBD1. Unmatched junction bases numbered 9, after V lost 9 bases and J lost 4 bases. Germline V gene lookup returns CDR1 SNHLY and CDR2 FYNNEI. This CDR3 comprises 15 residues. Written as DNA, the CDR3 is TGTGCCAGACAAAACCGGGACAGGGCCACCGGGGAGCTGTTTTTT. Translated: CARQNRDRATGELFF.

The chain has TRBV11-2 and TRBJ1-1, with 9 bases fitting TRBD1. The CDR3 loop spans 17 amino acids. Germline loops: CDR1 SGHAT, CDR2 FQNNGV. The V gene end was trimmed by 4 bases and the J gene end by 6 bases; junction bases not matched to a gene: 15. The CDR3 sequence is CASSSNRGRILRPEAFF. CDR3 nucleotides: TGTGCCAGCAGCTCTAACAGGGGGCGCATTTTACGTCCTGAAGCTTTCTTT.

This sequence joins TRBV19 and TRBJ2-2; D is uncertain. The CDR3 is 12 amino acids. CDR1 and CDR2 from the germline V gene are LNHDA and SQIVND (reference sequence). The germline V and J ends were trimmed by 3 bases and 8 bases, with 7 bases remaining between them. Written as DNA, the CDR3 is TGTGCCAGTAGTATCGCCGGTGGGGAGCTGTTTTTT. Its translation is CASSIAGGELFF.

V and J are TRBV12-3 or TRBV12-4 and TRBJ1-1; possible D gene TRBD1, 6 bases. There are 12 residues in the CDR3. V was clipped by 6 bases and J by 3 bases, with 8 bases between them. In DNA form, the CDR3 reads TGTGCCAGCAGAGGGGGTTACACTGAAGCTTTCTTT. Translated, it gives CASRGGYTEAFF.

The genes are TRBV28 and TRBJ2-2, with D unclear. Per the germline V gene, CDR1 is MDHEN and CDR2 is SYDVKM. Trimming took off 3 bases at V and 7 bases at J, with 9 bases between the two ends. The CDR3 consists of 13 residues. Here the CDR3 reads CASSFPGDGELFF. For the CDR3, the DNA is TGTGCCAGCAGTTTCCCCGGAGACGGGGAGCTGTTTTTT.

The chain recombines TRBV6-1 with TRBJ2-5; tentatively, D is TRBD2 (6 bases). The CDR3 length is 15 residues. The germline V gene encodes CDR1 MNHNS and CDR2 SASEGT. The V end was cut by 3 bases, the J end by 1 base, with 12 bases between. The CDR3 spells CASSEWAGIQETQYF. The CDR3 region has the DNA TGTGCCAGCAGTGAGTGGGCGGGGATCCAAGAGACCCAGTACTTC.

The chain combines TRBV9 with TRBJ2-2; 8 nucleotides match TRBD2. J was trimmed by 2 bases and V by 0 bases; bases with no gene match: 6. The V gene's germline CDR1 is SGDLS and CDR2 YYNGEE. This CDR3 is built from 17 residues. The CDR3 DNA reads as TGTGCCAGCAGCGTAGCTGGCCTAGCGGGTAACACCGGGGAGCTGTTTTTT. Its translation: CASSVAGLAGNTGELFF. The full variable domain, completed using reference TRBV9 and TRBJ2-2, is DSGVTQTPKHLITATGQRVTLRCSPRSGDLSVYWYQQSLDQGLQFLIQYYNGEERAKGNILERFSAQQFPDLHSELNLSSLELGDSALYFCASSVAGLAGNTGELFFGEGSRLTVL.

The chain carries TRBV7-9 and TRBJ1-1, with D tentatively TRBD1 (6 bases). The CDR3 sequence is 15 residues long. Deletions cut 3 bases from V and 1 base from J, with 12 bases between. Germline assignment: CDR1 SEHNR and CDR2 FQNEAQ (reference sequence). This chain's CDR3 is CASSLGGTPNTEAFF. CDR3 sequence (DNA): TGTGCCAGCAGCTTGGGAGGGACACCGAACACTGAAGCTTTCTTT.

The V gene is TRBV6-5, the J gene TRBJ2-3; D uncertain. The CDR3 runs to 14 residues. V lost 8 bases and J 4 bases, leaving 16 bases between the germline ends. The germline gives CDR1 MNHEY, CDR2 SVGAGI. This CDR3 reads CASAKLGTADTQYF. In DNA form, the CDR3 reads TGTGCCAGCGCCAAACTGGGCACCGCAGATACGCAGTATTTT.

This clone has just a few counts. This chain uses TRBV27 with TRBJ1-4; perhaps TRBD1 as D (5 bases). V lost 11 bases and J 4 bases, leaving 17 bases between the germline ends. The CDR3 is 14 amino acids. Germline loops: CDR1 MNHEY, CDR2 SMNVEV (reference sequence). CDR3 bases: TGTGCCTCCAAAGGAAGACAGATTAATGAAAAACTGTTTTTT. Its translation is CASKGRQINEKLFF.

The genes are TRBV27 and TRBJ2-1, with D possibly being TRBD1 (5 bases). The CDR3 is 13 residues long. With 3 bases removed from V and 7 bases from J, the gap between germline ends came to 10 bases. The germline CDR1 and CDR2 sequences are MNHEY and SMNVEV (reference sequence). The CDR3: CASSFSRANEQFF. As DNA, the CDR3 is TGTGCCAGCAGTTTTAGCAGGGCGAATGAGCAGTTCTTC.

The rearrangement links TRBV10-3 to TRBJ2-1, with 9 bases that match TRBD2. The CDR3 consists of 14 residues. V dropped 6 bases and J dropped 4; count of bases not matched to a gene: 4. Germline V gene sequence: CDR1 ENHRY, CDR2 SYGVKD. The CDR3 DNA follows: TGTGCCATCAGACCGACTAGCGGATACAATGAGCAGTTCTTC. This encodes CAIRPTSGYNEQFF.

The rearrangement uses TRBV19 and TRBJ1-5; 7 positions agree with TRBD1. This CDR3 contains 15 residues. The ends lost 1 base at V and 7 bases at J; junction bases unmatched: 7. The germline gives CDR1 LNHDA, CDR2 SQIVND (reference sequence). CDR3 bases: TGTGCCAGTAGTATAGTTAGGGACAGTCGACAGCCCCAGCATTTT. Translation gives CASSIVRDSRQPQHF.

The CDR3 sequence is CASSLIAGRYNEQFF. CDR3 nucleotides: TGTGCCAGCAGCCTTATAGCGGGACGGTACAATGAGCAGTTCTTC. The chain recombines TRBV7-3 with TRBJ2-1; 8 positions match TRBD2. CDR3 length equals 15 residues. Losses at the gene ends were 5 bases for V and 4 bases for J; bases not matched to a gene: 7. Looked up from germline, CDR1 is SGHTA and CDR2 is FQGTGA. Drawing the rest from reference TRBV7-3 and TRBJ2-1, the complete variable domain is GAGVSQTPSNKVTEKGKYVELRCDPISGHTALYWYRQSLGQGPEFLIYFQGTGAADDSGLPNDRFFAVRPEGSVSTLKIQRTERGDSAVYLCASSLIAGRYNEQFFGPGTRLTVL.

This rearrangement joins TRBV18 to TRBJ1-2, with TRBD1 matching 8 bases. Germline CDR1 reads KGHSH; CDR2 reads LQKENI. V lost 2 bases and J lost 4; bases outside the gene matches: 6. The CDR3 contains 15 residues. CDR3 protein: CASSPAAQGGYGYTF. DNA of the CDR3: TGTGCCAGCTCACCAGCCGCACAGGGGGGCTATGGCTACACCTTC.

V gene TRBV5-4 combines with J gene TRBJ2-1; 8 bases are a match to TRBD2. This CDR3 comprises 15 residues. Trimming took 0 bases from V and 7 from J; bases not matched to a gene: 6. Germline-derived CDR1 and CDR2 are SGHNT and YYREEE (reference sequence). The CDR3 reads CASSLELAVINEQFF. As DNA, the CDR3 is TGTGCCAGCAGCTTGGAACTAGCGGTTATAAATGAGCAGTTCTTC.